The rows below give T cell receptor beta chains drawn from one sample of a study of tumor-infiltrating lymphocytes in localized non-small cell lung cancer. Repertoires were generated with immunoSEQ multiplex PCR, while TCRdb's copy carries only in-frame clones and drops some. Among some 10,000 clones listed, 55% to 80% were seen once. The source material was lung tumor tissue. The receptors come from a human donor with non-small cell lung cancer. Each CDR3 is given with its conserved first and last residue. The order of the fields is V gene, D gene, CDR3 protein. D genes are given only for firm matches.

TRBV18 | - | CASSPPTNEQFF
TRBV7-9 | - | CASSVSRATEAFF
TRBV7-6 | - | CASSESSLPGAGELFF
TRBV11-2 | TRBD1 | CASSLDFWDRIHSGANVLTF
TRBV11-2 | - | CASSFSNEQYF
TRBV7-2 | TRBD2 | CASSPGLAGEQYF
TRBV5-6 | TRBD1 | CASTTQGATNEKLFF
TRBV19 | - | CASSPLRAPGANEQYF
TRBV7-2 | TRBD1 | CASSLGQGGVSQPQHF
TRBV19 | - | CASSSGRGTEAFF
TRBV30 | TRBD2 | CAWSAPGLAGQETQYF
TRBV4-3 | TRBD2 | CASSQFLAGGRDTQYF
TRBV5-6 | TRBD1 | CASLMIGQGAHEQYF
TRBV4-3 | TRBD2 | CASSQAIAGDRYEQYF
TRBV5-1 | TRBD2 | CASSPGLAGRNNEQFF
TRBV11-2 | - | CASSLELDDKFF
TRBV7-9 | - | CASSPQLGPNQPQHF
TRBV11-2 | - | CASSLSRVEQYF
TRBV6-1 | - | CASGYSNQPQHF
TRBV7-9 | - | CASSLPTANTGELFF